In its sample, the clone carrying this TCR beta chain was seen many times. TCRdb ran MiXCR on the 5' RACE reads and lists one entry per CDR3 protein. The sample shows tens of thousands of distinct CDR3 sequences, approximately 8.5% of them seen only once. The CDR3 is 13 residues long. The germline V gene has CDR1 MNHEY and CDR2 SVGAGI. Trimming stripped 8 bases from V and 1 base from J, with 10 bases between. Specified time point: sample taken at primary tumor resection. Whole RNA obtained from tumor, nontumor lung or frozen PBMC underwent sequencing without sorting. These data belong to a study of spatial heterogeneity in lung cancer.

The TCR comes from a male donor with early-stage non-small cell lung cancer. The specimen comprised PBMCs, sampled at surgery. This chain links TRBV6-5 with TRBJ2-3; tentatively, D is TRBD2 (6 bases). CDR3 amino acids: CASRASGTDTQYF. The CDR3 nucleotides are TGTGCCAGCCGGGCTAGCGGCACAGATACGCAGTATTTT.